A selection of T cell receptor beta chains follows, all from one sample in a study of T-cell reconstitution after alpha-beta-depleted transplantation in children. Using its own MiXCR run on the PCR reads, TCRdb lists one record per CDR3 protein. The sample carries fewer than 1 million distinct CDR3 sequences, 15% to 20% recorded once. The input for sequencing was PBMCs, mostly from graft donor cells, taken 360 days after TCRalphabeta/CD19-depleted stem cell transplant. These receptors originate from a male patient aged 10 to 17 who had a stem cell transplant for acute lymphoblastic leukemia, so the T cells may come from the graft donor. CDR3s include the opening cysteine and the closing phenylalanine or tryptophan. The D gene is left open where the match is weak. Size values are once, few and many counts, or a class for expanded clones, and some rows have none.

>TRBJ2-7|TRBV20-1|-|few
CSAPGTRRSYEQYF
TGCAGTGCCCCAGGGACCCGTCGTTCCTACGAGCAGTACTTC
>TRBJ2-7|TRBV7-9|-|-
CASSLGPRESPPYEQYF
TGTGCCAGCAGCTTAGGACCCAGGGAATCCCCCCCTTACGAGCAGTACTTC
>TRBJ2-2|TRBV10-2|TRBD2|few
CASSGGTSGITGELFF
TGCGCCAGCAGTGGCGGGACTAGCGGTATCACCGGGGAGCTGTTTTTT
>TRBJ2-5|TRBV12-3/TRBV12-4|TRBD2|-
CASSVTSGRFGETQYF
TGTGCCAGCAGTGTGACTAGCGGGAGGTTTGGAGAGACCCAGTACTTC
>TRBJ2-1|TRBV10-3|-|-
CAITARDGNNEQFF
TGTGCCATCACCGCTAGGGACGGGAACAATGAGCAGTTCTTC
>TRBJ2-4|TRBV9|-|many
CASSVGAPAKNIQYF
TGTGCCAGCAGCGTAGGTGCCCCAGCCAAAAACATTCAGTACTTC
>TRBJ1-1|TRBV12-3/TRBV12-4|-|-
CASSWVGRGNTEAFF
TGTGCCAGCAGCTGGGTCGGAAGAGGGAACACTGAAGCTTTCTTT
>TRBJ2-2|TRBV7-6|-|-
CASSLVTGEAGELFF
TGTGCCAGCAGCTTAGTAACCGGAGAGGCCGGGGAGCTGTTTTTT
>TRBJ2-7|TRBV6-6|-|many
CATMYRVHEQYF
TGTGCCACCATGTACAGGGTCCACGAGCAGTACTTC
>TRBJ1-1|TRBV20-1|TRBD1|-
CSEKKGQWNTEAFF
TGCAGTGAAAAAAAGGGACAGTGGAACACTGAAGCTTTCTTT
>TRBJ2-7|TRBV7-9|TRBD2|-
CASSPWTSEGYEQYF
TGTGCCAGCAGCCCATGGACTAGTGAGGGCTACGAGCAGTACTTC
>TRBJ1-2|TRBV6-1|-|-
CASTPTAANYGYTF
TGTGCCAGCACCCCGACAGCAGCTAACTATGGCTACACCTTC
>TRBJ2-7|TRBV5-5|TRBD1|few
CASSSFKWDSTYEQYF
TGTGCCAGCAGCTCATTTAAGTGGGACAGCACCTACGAGCAGTACTTC
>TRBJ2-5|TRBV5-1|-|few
CASSRTRWETQYF
TGCGCCAGCAGCCGAACGAGGTGGGAGACCCAGTACTTC
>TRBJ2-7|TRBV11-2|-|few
CASSLGRGASYEQYF
TGTGCCAGCAGCTTGGGCAGGGGGGCCTCCTACGAGCAGTACTTC
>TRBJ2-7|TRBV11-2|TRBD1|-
CASSLGPGGNAYEQYF
TGTGCCAGCAGCTTAGGGCCAGGGGGTAACGCCTACGAGCAGTACTTC
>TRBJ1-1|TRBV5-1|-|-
CASSLKYGGRNTEAFF
TGCGCCAGCAGCTTAAAATACGGGGGGCGGAACACTGAAGCTTTCTTT
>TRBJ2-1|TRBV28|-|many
CASRLVWSLRSGEGDNEQFF
TGTGCCAGCAGGTTGGTCTGGTCCCTCCGTTCGGGGGAGGGGGACAATGAGCAGTTCTTC
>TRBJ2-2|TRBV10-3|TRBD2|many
CAIPAGGPTGELFF
TGTGCCATCCCCGCGGGAGGGCCTACCGGGGAGCTGTTTTTT
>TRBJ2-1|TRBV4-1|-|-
CASSQDKGYYDNEQFF
TGCGCCAGCAGCCAAGATAAAGGGTACTACGACAATGAGCAGTTCTTC
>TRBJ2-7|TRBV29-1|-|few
CSVEATGSSYEQYF
TGCAGCGTTGAAGCAACAGGGAGCTCCTACGAGCAGTACTTC
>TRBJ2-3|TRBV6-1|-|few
CASSKGRFGTDTQYF
TGTGCCAGCAGTAAAGGAAGGTTCGGCACAGATACGCAGTATTTT
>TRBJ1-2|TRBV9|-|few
CASSVLVGNGYTF
TGTGCCAGCAGCGTATTAGTAGGGAATGGCTACACCTTC
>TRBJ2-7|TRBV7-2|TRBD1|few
CASSSGQGLNEQYF
TGTGCCAGCAGCTCGGGACAGGGGCTTAACGAGCAGTACTTC
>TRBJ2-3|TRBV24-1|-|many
CATSSPYTQYF
TGTGCCACCAGCTCGCCTTATACGCAGTATTTT
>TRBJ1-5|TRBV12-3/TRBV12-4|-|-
CASSLIGRLQPQHF
TGTGCCAGCAGTTTAATAGGGCGACTTCAGCCCCAGCATTTT
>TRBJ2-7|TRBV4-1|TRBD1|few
CASSQVGIRQGAYEQYF
TGCGCCAGCAGCCAAGTAGGAATCCGACAGGGGGCTTACGAGCAGTACTTC
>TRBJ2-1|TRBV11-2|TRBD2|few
CASSPGLAGPSSYNEQFF
TGTGCCAGCAGCCCGGGACTAGCGGGGCCAAGCTCCTACAATGAGCAGTTCTTC
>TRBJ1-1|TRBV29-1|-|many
CSVEKGQVTLGTEAFF
TGCAGCGTTGAAAAGGGCCAGGTAACATTGGGCACTGAAGCTTTCTTT
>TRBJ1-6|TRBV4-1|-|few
CASSQDQGIRDSPLHF
TGCGCCAGCAGCCAAGATCAGGGGATCAGGGATTCACCCCTCCACTTT
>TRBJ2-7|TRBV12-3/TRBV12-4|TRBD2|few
CASSTGTTHEQYF
TGTGCCAGCAGCACCGGGACTACCCACGAGCAGTACTTC
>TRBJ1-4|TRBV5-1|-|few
CASSPGSSGPSEKLFF
TGCGCCAGCAGCCCAGGATCTTCAGGGCCCAGTGAAAAACTGTTTTTT
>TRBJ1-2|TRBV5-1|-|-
CASSLDRARYGYTF
TGCGCCAGCAGCTTGGACAGGGCACGCTATGGCTACACCTTC
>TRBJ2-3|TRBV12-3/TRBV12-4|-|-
CASSFGYDTQYF
TGTGCCAGCAGTTTCGGATACGACACGCAGTATTTT
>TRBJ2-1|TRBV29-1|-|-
CSVDPRGKVYNEQFF
TGCAGCGTCGACCCCAGGGGAAAGGTTTACAATGAGCAGTTCTTC
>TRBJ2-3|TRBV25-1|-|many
CASSRGPPTDTQYF
TGTGCCAGCAGTCGGGGCCCCCCCACAGATACGCAGTATTTT
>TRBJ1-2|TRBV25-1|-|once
CASSRGEGYYGYTF
TGTGCCAGCAGCCGAGGAGAAGGATACTATGGCTACACCTTC
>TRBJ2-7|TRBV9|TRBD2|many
CASSVSGTSVEQYF
TGTGCCAGCAGCGTTTCCGGGACTAGCGTCGAGCAGTACTTC
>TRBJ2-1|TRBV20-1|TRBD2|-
CSATTSGRKYNEQFF
TGCAGTGCTACCACTAGCGGGAGGAAGTACAATGAGCAGTTCTTC